What follows are 9 T cell receptor beta chains derived from one specimen sequenced in a study of graft-versus-host responses after intestinal transplantation. Antigens for these TCRs are unknown. The protocol was immunoSEQ multiplex PCR, while the TCRdb copy is restricted to in-frame clones and leaves out a portion. The sample contains around 71,000 clones, 85% to 95% of which appear only once. This sample comprised unstimulated CD8+ T cells sorted from spleen or lymph node cells, obtained before intestinal transplant. The receptor set was obtained from a human donor who received an intestinal transplant.

The chain has TRBV7-3 and TRBJ2-1, with no clear D. The CDR3 length is 11 residues. Germline lookup yields CDR1 SGHTA and CDR2 FQGTGA. V dropped 5 bases and J dropped 8 bases, with 7 bases sitting between them. The CDR3 loop reads CASSPGHEQFF. The CDR3 bases are TGTGCCAGCAGCCCAGGCCATGAGCAGTTCTTC. The entire variable domain, with the rest obtained from reference TRBV7-3 and TRBJ2-1, is as follows: GAGVSQTPSNKVTEKGKYVELRCDPISGHTALYWYRQSLGQGPEFLIYFQGTGAADDSGLPNDRFFAVRPEGSVSTLKIQRTERGDSAVYLCASSPGHEQFFGPGTRLTVL.

V usage is TRBV2 and J usage is TRBJ1-2, with TRBD1 matching 10 bases. Germline lookup yields CDR1 SNHLY and CDR2 FYNNEI. The CDR3 totals 14 residues. V shed 5 bases and J 6 bases; nucleotides not matched to a gene: 6. CDR3 nucleotides: TGTGCCAGCAGTTCCGGACAGGGGGGAGATGGCTACACCTTC. Translating it yields CASSSGQGGDGYTF.

This chain links TRBV11-1 with TRBJ1-5, with D possibly matching TRBD1 (5 bases). V dropped 1 base and J dropped 7 bases, with 8 bases sitting between them. CDR1 SGHAT and CDR2 FQDESV come from the germline V gene (reference sequence). The CDR3 runs 13 residues. The CDR3 nucleotides are TGTGCCAGCAGCTTAGGGCGGGGCCAGCCCCAGCATTTT. It yields the protein CASSLGRGQPQHF.

The CDR3 sequence: CASSFPETRYEQYF. The DNA of the CDR3 is TGTGCCAGCAGTTTCCCAGAGACGCGGTACGAGCAGTACTTC. This rearrangement joins TRBV28 to TRBJ2-7; D gene ambiguous. CDR1 is MDHEN and CDR2 is SYDVKM in the germline V gene. V lost 3 bases, J lost 4 bases, and 13 bases lay in between. This CDR3 contains 14 residues.

This clone was detected once. The chain joins TRBV5-1 to TRBJ2-7; D possibly uses TRBD1 or TRBD2 (5 bases each). CDR1 and CDR2 from the germline V gene are SGHRS and YFSETQ. CDR3 length equals 17 residues. Trimming removed 2 bases at V and 2 bases at J, with 20 bases between. The CDR3 region has the DNA TGCGCCAGCAGCTTTGAGGGTTGGTCCGACAGCACCTACGAGCAGTACTTC. Translating it yields CASSFEGWSDSTYEQYF.

The rearrangement links TRBV19 to TRBJ1-4; D is unresolved. The CDR3 extends over 16 amino acids. Germline assignment: CDR1 LNHDA and CDR2 SQIVND (reference sequence). Trimming removed 5 bases from V and 10 bases from J, with 23 bases in between. In nucleotides, the CDR3 is TGTGCCAGTAGTGAAACGGGGATAAACCCGGTGGGAAAACTGTTTTTT. It yields the protein CASSETGINPVGKLFF.

This clone is a singleton in its sample. V and J are TRBV6-1 and TRBJ2-7; possibly TRBD1 or TRBD2 for D (5 bases each). Germline V lookup: CDR1 MNHNS, CDR2 SASEGT. This CDR3 has 12 residues. CDR3: CASDGTPNEQYF. The CDR3 DNA is TGTGCGTCAGACGGGACCCCCAACGAGCAGTACTTC.

The V and J genes are TRBV6-5 and TRBJ2-5, with D perhaps TRBD1 (5 bases). The V end was cut by 6 bases, the J end by 0 bases, with 11 bases between. The CDR3 covers 14 residues. Germline assignment: CDR1 MNHEY and CDR2 SVGAGI. The CDR3 DNA reads as TGTGCCAGCAGGTCCAGGGCGCACCAAGAGACCCAGTACTTC. Amino acids: CASRSRAHQETQYF.

This chain connects TRBV29-1 to TRBJ1-2; 8 bases are a match to TRBD1. Trimming cost V 3 bases and J 7 bases; bases outside gene matches: 7. This CDR3 has 13 residues. Germline V gene lookup returns CDR1 SQVTM and CDR2 ANQGSEA. The CDR3 protein is CSVDLQGALGYTF. The CDR3 coding sequence is TGCAGCGTTGATCTGCAGGGGGCGCTTGGCTACACCTTC. The full variable domain, completed using reference TRBV29-1 and TRBJ1-2, is SAVISQKPSRDICQRGTSLTIQCQVDSQVTMMFWYRQQPGQSLTLIATANQGSEATYESGFVIDKFPISRPNLTFSTLTVSNMSPEDSSIYLCSVDLQGALGYTFGSGTRLTVV.